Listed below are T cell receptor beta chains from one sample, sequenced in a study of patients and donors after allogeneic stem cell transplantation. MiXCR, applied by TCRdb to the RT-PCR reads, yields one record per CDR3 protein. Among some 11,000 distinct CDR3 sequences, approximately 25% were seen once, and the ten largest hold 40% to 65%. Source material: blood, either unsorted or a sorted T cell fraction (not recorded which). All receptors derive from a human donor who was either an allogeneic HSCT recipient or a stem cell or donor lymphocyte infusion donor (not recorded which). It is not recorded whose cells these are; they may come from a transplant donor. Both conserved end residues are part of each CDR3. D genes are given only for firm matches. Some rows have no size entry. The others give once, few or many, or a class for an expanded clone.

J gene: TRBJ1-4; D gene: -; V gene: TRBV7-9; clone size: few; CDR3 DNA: TGTGCCAGCAGCTTATTGGGTCATGAAAAACTGTTTTTT; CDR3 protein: CASSLLGHEKLFF
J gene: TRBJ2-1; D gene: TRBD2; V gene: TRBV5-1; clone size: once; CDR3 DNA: TGCGCCAGCAGCTCGCTGACTAGCGGGCTCTATGAGCAGTTCTTC; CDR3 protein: CASSSLTSGLYEQFF
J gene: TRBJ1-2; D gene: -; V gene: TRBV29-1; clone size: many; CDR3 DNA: TGCAGCGGGACCGCGCCGCCCGGTGGCTACACCTTC; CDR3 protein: CSGTAPPGGYTF
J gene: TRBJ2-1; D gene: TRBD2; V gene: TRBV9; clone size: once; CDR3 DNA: TGTGCCAGCAGCGTATACTCTAGCGGGGGTAATGAGCAGTTCTTC; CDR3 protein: CASSVYSSGGNEQFF
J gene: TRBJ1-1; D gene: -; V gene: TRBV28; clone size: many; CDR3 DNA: TGTGCCAGCAGTTTATTCGGCACCGGGAGCACTGAAGCTTTCTTT; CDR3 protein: CASSLFGTGSTEAFF
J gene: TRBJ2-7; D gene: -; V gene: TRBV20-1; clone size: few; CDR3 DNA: TGCAGTGCTAGAGATACCAGGGGCCTCTCCTACGAGCAGTACTTC; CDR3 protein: CSARDTRGLSYEQYF
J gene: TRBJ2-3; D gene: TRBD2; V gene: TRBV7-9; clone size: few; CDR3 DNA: TGTGCCAGCAGCTCGCCAGGACTAGCGGGCCACACAGATACGCAGTATTTT; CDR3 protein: CASSSPGLAGHTDTQYF
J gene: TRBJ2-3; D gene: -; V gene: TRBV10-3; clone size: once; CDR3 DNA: TGTGCCATCAGCGGGACTAGCACAGATACGCAGTATTTT; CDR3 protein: CAISGTSTDTQYF
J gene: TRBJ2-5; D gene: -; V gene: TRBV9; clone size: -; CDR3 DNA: TGTGCCAGCAGCCCCTTTGGGGGAGGTAGAGAGACCCAGTACTTC; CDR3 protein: CASSPFGGGRETQYF
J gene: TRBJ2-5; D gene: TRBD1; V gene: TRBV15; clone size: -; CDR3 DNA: TGTGCCACCAGCATCTGGACAGGGGGCGGGGAGACCCAGTACTTC; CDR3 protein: CATSIWTGGGETQYF
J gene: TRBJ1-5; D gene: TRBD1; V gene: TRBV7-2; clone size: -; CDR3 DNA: TGTGCCAGCAGCTTAGGGGACAGGGCCGTTCAGCCCCAGCATTTT; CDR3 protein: CASSLGDRAVQPQHF
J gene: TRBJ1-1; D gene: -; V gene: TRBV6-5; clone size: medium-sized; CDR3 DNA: TGTGCCAGCAGTTACGGAACAGGGAACACTGAAGCTTTCTTT; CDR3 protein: CASSYGTGNTEAFF
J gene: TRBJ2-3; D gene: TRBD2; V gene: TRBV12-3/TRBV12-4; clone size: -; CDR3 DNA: TGTGCCAGCAGTTTAGCCCCTGGCGGGAGGTTGGGCGATACGCAGTATTTT; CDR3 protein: CASSLAPGGRLGDTQYF
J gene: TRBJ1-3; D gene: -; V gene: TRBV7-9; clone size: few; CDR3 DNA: TGTGCCAGCAGCTTGGCGGTCGGAAACACCATATATTTT; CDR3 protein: CASSLAVGNTIYF
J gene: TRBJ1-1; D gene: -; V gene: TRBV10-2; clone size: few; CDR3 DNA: TGCGCCAGCAGTGAGGGGGCGGGTGAAGCTTTCTTT; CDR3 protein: CASSEGAGEAFF
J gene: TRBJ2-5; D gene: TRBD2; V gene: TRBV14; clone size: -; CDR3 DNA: TGTGCCAGCAGCCAAGTGATGGGAGGGCAAGAGACCCAGTACTTC; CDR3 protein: CASSQVMGGQETQYF
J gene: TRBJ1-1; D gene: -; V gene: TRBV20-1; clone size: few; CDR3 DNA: TGCAGTGCGAAGGATTCTATGAACACTGAAGCTTTCTTT; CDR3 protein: CSAKDSMNTEAFF
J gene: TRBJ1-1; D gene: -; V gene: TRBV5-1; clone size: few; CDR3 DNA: TGCGCCAGCAGCTTGAGAGGGAACGGGAACACTGAAGCTTTCTTT; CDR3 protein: CASSLRGNGNTEAFF
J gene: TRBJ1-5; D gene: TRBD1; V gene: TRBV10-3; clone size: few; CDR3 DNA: TGTGCCATCAGTGTGGACAGGGATCAGCCCCAGCATTTT; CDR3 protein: CAISVDRDQPQHF
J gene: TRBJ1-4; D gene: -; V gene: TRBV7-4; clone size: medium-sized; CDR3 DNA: TGTGCCAGCAGCATGGAGAGCACGGCTAATGAAAAACTGTTTTTT; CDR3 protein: CASSMESTANEKLFF
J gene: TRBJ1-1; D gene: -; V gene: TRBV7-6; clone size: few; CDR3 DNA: TGTGCCAGCAGCTTATGGGCGGGGAACACTGAAGCTTTCTTT; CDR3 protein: CASSLWAGNTEAFF
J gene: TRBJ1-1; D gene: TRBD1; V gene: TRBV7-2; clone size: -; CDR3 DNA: TGTGCCAGCAGCCCGACAGGGACGATGAACACTGAAGCTTTCTTT; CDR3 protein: CASSPTGTMNTEAFF
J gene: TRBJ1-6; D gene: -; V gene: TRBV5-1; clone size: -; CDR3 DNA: TGCGCCAGCAGCTACCAGGCCCCAGGAGATTCACCCCTCCACTTT; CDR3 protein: CASSYQAPGDSPLHF
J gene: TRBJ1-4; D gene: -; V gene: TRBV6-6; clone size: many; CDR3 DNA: TGTGCCAGCAGCTTCGGACTGTTGAAACTGTTTTTT; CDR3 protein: CASSFGLLKLFF
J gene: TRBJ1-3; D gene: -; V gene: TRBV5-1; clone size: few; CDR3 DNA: TGCGCCAGCAGAAGCGACAGCCACTCTGGAAACACCATATATTTT; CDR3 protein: CASRSDSHSGNTIYF
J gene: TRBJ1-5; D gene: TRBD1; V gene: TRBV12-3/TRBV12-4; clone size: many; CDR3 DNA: TGTGCCAGCGATAGACAGGGTGGCCAGCCCCAGCATTTT; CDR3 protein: CASDRQGGQPQHF
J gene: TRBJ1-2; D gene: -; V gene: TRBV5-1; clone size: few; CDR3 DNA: TGCGCCAGCAGCTTGGAGGGGGGCGCTTCTTACGGCTACACCTTC; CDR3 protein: CASSLEGGASYGYTF
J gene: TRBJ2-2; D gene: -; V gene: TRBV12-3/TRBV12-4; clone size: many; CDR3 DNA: TGTGCCAGCAGTCGGTCTAGCTCCGGGGAGCTGTTTTTT; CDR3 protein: CASSRSSSGELFF
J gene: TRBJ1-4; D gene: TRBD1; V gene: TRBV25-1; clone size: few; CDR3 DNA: TGTGCCAGCAGTATACCCCGACAGGGCTTATATGAAAAACTGTTTTTT; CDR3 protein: CASSIPRQGLYEKLFF
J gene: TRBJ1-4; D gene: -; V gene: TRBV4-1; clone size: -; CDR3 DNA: TGCGCCAGCAGCCAAGAAGGGGACATGAAACTGTTTTTT; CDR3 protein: CASSQEGDMKLFF
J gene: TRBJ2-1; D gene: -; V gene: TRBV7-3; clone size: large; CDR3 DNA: TGTGCCAGCAGCCCCCAGACAGGACTAAACAATGAGCAGTTCTTC; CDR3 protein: CASSPQTGLNNEQFF
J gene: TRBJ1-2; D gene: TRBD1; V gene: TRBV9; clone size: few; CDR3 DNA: TGTGCCAGCAGCCTCACTCTTGGGGGACAGAACTATGGCTACACCTTC; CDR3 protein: CASSLTLGGQNYGYTF
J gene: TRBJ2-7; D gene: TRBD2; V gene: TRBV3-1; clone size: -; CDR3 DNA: TGTGCCAGCAGCCAAAGCAGGGAAGGGAGGGCGTCCTACGAGCAGTACTTC; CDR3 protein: CASSQSREGRASYEQYF
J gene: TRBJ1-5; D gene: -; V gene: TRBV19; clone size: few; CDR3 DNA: TGTGCCAGTGAGGGGCGGAAGCAGCCCCAGCATTTT; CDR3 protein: CASEGRKQPQHF
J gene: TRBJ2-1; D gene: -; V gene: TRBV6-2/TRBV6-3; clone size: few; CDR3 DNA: TGTGCCAGCAGTTACTCGTCTCGGGGTGAGCAGTTCTTC; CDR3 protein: CASSYSSRGEQFF
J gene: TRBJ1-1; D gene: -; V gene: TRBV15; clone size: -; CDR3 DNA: TGTGCCACCAGCAGAGTACCGAACACTGAAGCTTTCTTT; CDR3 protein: CATSRVPNTEAFF
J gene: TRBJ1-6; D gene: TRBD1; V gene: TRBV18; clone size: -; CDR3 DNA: TGTGCCAGCTCACCACCTGAGATAGGGGGACAGGGGAATTCACCCCTCCACTTT; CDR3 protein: CASSPPEIGGQGNSPLHF
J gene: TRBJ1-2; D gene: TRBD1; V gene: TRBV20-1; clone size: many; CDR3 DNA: TGCAGTGCTAGAGACCCGACAGGGGGCTCAACCTATGGCTACACCTTC; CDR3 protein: CSARDPTGGSTYGYTF
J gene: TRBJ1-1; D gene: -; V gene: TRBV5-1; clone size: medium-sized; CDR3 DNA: TGCGCCAGCAGCTACAACGGACAGATAGGGGCTGAAGCTTTCTTT; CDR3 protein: CASSYNGQIGAEAFF
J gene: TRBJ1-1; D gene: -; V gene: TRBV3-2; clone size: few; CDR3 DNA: TGTGCCAGCAGCCAAGAGGTGACTGAAGCTTTCTTT; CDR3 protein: CASSQEVTEAFF
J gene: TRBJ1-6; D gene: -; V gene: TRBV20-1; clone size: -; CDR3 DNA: TGCAGTGCCGTCCGGGGCAGTAATTCACCCCTCCACTTT; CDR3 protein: CSAVRGSNSPLHF
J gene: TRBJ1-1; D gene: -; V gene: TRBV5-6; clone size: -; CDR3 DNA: TGTGCCAGCAGCCCCGTGGGAGAGATGAACACTGAAGCTTTCTTT; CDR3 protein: CASSPVGEMNTEAFF
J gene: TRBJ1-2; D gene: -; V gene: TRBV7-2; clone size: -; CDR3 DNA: TGTGCCAGCAGCTTAGATGGGACCTATGGCTACACCTTC; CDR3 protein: CASSLDGTYGYTF
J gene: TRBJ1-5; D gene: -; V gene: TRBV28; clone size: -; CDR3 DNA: TGTGCCAGCAAACCACCGGGACGGCCGCAGCCCCAGCATTTT; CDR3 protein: CASKPPGRPQPQHF
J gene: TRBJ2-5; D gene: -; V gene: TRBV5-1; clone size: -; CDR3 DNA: TGCGCCAGCAGCCCCTCCGGCCGCCCTCAAGAGACCCAGTACTTC; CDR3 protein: CASSPSGRPQETQYF
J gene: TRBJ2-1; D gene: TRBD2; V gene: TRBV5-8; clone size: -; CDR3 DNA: TGTGCCAGCAGCTTTGGGACTAGCGGACCCTACAATGAGCAGTTCTTC; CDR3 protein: CASSFGTSGPYNEQFF